The clone carrying this TCR beta chain was counted at least ten times. The target antigen is unknown. The sample comes from a study of breast tumors, draining lymph nodes, adjacent tissues. Broader study findings: The lymph node origin of tumor T cells was framed as consistent with a hypothesis, not demonstrated. Tumors had less TCR diversity than lymph nodes, more than nontumor tissue. Findings are consistent with lymph node origin and intratumoral expansion of most tumor T cells. Compared with basal-like, luminal-like tumors shared significantly more repertoire with nontumor tissue.

TCRdb independently ran MiXCR on the multiplex PCR reads; one entry per CDR3 protein. The sample consists of 10,000 or so distinct CDR3 sequences, 40% to 55% of them appearing once. CDR3 length equals 16 residues. The germline gives CDR1 SGHRS, CDR2 YFSETQ. Germline trimming cut 1 base from V and 3 bases from J; bases unmatched to any gene: 8. The J gene is TRBJ2-3, the V gene TRBV5-1, with TRBD2 matching over 7 bases. This clonotype was sampled from a female donor with breast cancer. Some clones in this sample may be carry-over from other donors' samples. The sample taken for sequencing was tumor-adjacent breast tissue. CDR3: CASSLNPGTTTDTQYF. Here the CDR3 DNA reads TGCGCCAGCAGCTTGAACCCCGGGACTACAACAGATACGCAGTATTTT.